Reported below is one T cell receptor (beta chain). This specimen comes from a study of spatial heterogeneity in lung cancer. Across the whole study: Available PBMC from follow-up, collected a median of around two years after resection, underwent sequencing. Compared with alpha-chain sequences, beta-chain sequences were consistently detected in greater numbers.

Trimming cost V 9 bases and J 1 base; bases outside gene matches: 6. Germline-derived CDR1 and CDR2 are KGHDR and SFDVKD. This CDR3 is built from 15 residues. Indicated time point: blood at routine non-recurrence follow-up after resection. No cells were sorted before sequencing. The whole RNA sequenced was extracted from tumor, nontumor lung or frozen PBMC. Carried by each TCR cDNA molecule was a unique molecular identifier. Using its own MiXCR run on the 5' RACE reads, TCRdb lists one record per CDR3 protein. Among about 94,000 distinct CDR3 sequences listed, roughly a fifth were seen once. The V and J genes are TRBV24-1 and TRBJ2-1; 9 bases match TRBD1. The source is a male donor with early-stage non-small cell lung cancer. The input for sequencing was PBMCs, taken at follow-up. The DNA for the CDR3 is TGTGCCACCTCCCCCGGGACAGGGTCCTACAATGAGCAGTTCTTC. Translation gives CATSPGTGSYNEQFF.